This T cell receptor (beta chain) was sequenced during a study of blood T cell repertoires in COVID-19. Study at large: The United States, Italy and Spain supplied acute and convalescent COVID-19 samples. Sources were T cells, B-cell-depleted T cells, or PBMCs; the material itself was cDNA or gDNA.

Per the germline V gene, CDR1 is ENHRY and CDR2 is SYGVKD. Germline trimming cut 3 bases from V and 5 bases from J; bases unmatched to any gene: 7. There are 15 residues in the CDR3. In the study's own analysis: Amplifying reference gene primers gave estimates of nucleated cell counts. This table comes from immunoSEQ multiplex PCR, and its TCRdb copy is limited to in-frame clones, with some not included. V and J calls plus clone size are reproduced from that table; the DNA served to infer D and trimming. The sample includes some 70,000 clones, roughly 83% seen only once; the top ten take 35% to 50%. Sample: peripheral blood. The source is a man older than 75 with acute or convalescent COVID-19. This chain links TRBV10-3 with TRBJ2-1; the match to TRBD2 covers 7 bases. The CDR3 region has the DNA TGTGCCATCAGTGATCAAACGGGAGGAAACAATGAGCAGTTCTTC. It specifies CAISDQTGGNNEQFF.